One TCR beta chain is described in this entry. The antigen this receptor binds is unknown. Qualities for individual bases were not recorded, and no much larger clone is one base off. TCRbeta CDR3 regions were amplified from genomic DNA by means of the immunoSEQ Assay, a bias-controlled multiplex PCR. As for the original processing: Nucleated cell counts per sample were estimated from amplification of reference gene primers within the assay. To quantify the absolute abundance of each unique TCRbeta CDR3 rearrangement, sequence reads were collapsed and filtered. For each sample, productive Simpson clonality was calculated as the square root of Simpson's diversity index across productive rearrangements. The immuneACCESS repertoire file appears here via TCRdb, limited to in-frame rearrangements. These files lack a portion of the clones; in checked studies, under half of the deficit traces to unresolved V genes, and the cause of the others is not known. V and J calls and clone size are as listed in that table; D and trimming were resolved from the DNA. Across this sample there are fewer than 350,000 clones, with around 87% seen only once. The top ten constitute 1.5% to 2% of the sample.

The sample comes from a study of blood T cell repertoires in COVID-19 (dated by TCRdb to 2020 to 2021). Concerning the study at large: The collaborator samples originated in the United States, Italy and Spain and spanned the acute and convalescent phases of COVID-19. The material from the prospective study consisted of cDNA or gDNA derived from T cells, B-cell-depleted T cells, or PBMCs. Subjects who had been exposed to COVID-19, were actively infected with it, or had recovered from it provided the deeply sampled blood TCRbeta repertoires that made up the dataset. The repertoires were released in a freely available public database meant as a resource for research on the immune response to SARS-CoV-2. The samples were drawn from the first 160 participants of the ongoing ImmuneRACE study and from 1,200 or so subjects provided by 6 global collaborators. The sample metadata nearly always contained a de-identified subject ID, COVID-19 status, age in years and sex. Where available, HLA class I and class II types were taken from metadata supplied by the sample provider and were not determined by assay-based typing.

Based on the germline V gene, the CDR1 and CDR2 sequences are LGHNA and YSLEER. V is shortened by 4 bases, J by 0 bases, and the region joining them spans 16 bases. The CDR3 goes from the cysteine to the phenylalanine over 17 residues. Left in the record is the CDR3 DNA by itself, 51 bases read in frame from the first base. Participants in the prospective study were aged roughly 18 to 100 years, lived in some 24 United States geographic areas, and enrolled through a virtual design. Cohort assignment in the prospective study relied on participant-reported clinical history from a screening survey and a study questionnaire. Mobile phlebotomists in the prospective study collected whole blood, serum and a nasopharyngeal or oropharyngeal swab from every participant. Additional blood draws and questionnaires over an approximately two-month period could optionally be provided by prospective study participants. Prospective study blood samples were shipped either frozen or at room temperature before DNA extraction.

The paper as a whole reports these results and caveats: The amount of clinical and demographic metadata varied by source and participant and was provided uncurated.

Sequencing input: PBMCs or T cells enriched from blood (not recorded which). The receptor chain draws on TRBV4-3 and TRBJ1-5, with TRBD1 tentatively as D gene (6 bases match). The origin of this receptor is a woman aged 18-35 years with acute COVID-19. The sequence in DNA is TGCGCCAGCAGCCGTACCTACAGGGTTTATAGCAATCAGCCCCAGCATTTT. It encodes CASSRTYRVYSNQPQHF.